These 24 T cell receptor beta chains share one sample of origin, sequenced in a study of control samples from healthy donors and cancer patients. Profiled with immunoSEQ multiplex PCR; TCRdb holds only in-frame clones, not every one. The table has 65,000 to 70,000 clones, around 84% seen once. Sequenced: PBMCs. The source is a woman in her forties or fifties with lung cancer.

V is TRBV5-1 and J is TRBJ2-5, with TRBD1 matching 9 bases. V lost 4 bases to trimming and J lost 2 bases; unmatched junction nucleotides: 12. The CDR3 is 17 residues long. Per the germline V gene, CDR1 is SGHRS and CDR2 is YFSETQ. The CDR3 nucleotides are TGCGCCAGCAGCCAGCCCGGGACAGGGACTCTACAAGAGACCCAGTACTTC. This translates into CASSQPGTGTLQETQYF.

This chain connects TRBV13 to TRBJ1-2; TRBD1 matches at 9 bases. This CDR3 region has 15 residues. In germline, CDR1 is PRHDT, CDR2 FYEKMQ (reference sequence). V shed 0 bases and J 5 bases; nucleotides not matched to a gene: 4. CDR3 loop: CASSLGTGGVYGYTF. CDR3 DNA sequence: TGTGCCAGCAGCTTAGGGACAGGGGGAGTTTATGGCTACACCTTC.

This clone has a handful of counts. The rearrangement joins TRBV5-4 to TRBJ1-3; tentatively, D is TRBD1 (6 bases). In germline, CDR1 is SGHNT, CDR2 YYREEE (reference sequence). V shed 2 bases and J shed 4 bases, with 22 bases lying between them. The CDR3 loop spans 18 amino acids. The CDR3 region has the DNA TGTGCCAGCAGCTTCGCTCGGCAGGGGCTGAGATCCGGAAACACCATATATTTT. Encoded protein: CASSFARQGLRSGNTIYF.

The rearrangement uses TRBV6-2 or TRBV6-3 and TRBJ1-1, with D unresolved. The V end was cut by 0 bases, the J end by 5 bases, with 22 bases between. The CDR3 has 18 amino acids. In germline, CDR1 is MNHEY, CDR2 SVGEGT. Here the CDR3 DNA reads TGTGCCAGCAGTTACTCGCGGTACAACGTGGGGAAGAAAACTGAAGCTTTCTTT. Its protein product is CASSYSRYNVGKKTEAFF.

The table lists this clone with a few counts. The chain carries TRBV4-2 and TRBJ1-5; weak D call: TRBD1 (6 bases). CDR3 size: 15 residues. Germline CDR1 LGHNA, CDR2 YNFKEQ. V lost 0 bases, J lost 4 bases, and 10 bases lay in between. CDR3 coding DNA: TGTGCCAGCAGCCAAGATTGGGGGGCAAATCAGCCCCAGCATTTT. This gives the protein CASSQDWGANQPQHF.

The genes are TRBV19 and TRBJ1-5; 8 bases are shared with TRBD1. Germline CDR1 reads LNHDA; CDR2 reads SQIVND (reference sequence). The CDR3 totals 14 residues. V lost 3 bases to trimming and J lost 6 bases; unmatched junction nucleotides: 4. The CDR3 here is CASSIATGAQPQHF. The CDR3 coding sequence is TGTGCCAGTAGTATCGCGACAGGGGCTCAGCCCCAGCATTTT.

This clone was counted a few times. Here the CDR3 DNA reads TGTGCCAGCAGCACCGGGGGCGAAGCACCCCTCCACTTT. This codes for CASSTGGEAPLHF. This sequence joins TRBV7-3 and TRBJ1-6, with D perhaps matching TRBD1 (6 bases). V lost 5 bases to trimming and J lost 11 bases, with 13 bases between them. This CDR3 comprises 13 residues. Per the germline V gene, CDR1 is SGHTA and CDR2 is FQGTGA.

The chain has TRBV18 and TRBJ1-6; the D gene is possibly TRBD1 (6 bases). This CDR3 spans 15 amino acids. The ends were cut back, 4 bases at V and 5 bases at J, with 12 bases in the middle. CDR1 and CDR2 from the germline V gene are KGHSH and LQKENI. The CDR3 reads CASSQRRTDNSPLHF. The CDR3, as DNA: TGTGCCAGCTCACAACGCCGGACAGATAATTCACCCCTCCACTTT.

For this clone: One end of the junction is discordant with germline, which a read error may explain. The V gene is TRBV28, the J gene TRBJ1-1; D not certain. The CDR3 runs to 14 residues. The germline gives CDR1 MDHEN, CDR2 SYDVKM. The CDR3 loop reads CASSLFRTNSEAFF. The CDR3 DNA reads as TGTGCCAGCAGTTTATTTAGGACGAACTCTGAAGCTTTCTTT.

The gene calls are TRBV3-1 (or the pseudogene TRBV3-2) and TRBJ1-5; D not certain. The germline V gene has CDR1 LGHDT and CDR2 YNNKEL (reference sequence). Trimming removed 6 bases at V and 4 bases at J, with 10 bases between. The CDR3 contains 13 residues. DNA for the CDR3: TGTGCCAGCAGAGGGAGAGGGAATCAGCCCCAGCATTTT. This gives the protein CASRGRGNQPQHF.

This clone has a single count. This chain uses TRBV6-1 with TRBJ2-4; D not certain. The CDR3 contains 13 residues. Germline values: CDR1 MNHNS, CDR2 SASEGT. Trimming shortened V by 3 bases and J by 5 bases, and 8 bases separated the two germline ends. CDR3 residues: CASSDGVQNIQYF. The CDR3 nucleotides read TGTGCCAGCAGTGATGGTGTTCAAAACATTCAGTACTTC.

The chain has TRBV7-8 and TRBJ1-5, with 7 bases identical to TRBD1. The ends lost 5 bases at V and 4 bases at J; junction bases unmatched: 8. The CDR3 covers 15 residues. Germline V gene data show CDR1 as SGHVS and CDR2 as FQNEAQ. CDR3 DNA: TGTGCCAGCAGCACCGACAGGGCAAGTAATCAGCCCCAGCATTTT. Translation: CASSTDRASNQPQHF. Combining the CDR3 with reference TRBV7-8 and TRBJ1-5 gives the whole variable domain GAGVSQSPRYKVAKRGQDVALRCDPISGHVSLFWYQQALGQGPEFLTYFQNEAQLDKSGLPSDRFFAERPEGSVSTLKIQRTQQEDSAVYLCASSTDRASNQPQHFGDGTRLSIL.

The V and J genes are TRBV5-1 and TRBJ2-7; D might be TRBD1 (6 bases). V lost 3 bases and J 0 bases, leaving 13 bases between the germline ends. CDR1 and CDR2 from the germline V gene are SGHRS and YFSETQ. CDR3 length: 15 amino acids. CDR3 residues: CASSSRGLSSYEQYF. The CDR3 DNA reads TGCGCCAGCAGCTCCAGGGGCCTTAGCTCCTACGAGCAGTACTTC.

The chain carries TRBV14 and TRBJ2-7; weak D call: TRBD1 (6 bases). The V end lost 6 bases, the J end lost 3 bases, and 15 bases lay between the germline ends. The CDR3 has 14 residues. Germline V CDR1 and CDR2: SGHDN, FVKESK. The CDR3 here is CASRSTGPFYEQYF. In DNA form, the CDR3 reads TGTGCCAGCAGGTCGACAGGACCGTTCTACGAGCAGTACTTC.

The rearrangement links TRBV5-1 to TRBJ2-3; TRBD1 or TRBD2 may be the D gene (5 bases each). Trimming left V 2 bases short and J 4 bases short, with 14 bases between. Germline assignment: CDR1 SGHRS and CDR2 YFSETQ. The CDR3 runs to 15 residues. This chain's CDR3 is CASSFETAAADTQYF. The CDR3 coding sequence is TGCGCCAGCAGCTTCGAGACAGCGGCGGCAGATACGCAGTATTTT.

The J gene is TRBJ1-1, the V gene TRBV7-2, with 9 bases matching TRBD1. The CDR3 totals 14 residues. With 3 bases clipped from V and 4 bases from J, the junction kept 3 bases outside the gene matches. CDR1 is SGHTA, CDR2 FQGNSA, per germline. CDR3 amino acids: CASSLGTGTTEAFF. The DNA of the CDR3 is TGTGCCAGCAGCTTGGGGACAGGGACCACTGAAGCTTTCTTT.

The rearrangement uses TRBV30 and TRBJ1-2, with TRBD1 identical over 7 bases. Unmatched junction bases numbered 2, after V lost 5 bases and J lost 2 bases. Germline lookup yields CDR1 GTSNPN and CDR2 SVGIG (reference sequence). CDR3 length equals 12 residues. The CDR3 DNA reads TGTGCCTGGTCACAGGGGAACTATGGCTACACCTTC. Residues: CAWSQGNYGYTF. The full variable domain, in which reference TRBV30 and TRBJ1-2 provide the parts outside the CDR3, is SQTIHQWPATLVQPVGSPLSLECTVEGTSNPNLYWYRQAAGRGLQLLFYSVGIGQISSEVPQNLSASRPQDRQFILSSKKLLLSDSGFYLCAWSQGNYGYTFGSGTRLTVV.

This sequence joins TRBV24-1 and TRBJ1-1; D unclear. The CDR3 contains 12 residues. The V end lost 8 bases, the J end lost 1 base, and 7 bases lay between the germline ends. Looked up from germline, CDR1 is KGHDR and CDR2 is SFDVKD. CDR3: CATKDGNTEAFF. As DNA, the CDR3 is TGTGCCACCAAGGACGGGAACACTGAAGCTTTCTTT.

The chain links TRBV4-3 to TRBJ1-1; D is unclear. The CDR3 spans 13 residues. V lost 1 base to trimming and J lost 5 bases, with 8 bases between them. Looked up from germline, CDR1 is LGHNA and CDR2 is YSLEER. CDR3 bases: TGCGCCAGCAGCCAAGCCTTAATGACTGAAGCTTTCTTT. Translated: CASSQALMTEAFF.

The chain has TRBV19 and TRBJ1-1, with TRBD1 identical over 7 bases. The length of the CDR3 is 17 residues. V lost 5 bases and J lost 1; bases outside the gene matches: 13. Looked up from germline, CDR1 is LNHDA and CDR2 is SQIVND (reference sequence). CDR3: CASSAIGGGAGNTEAFF. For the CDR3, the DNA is TGTGCCAGTAGTGCCATAGGAGGGGGCGCCGGGAACACTGAAGCTTTCTTT.

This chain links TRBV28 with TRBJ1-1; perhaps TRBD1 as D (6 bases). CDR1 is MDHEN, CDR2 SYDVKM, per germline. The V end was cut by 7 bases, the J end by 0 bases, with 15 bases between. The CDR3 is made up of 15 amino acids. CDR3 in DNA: TGTGCCAGCAAAGGGGGACGGCTACTGAACACTGAAGCTTTCTTT. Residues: CASKGGRLLNTEAFF.

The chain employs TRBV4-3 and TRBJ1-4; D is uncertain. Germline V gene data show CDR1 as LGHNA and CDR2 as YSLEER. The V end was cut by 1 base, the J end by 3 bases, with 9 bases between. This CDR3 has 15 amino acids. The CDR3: CASSQGASPNEKLFF. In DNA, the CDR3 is TGCGCCAGCAGCCAAGGCGCGTCACCTAATGAAAAACTGTTTTTT.

CDR3 bases: TGTGCCAGCTCACCGGAGGCAGCGGAAAACATTCAGTACTTC. It codes for CASSPEAAENIQYF. The rearrangement links TRBV18 to TRBJ2-4, with a tentative D call TRBD2 (5 bases). The V end lost 3 bases, the J end lost 5 bases, and 11 bases lay between the germline ends. CDR3 size: 14 residues. The germline V gene has CDR1 KGHSH and CDR2 LQKENI.

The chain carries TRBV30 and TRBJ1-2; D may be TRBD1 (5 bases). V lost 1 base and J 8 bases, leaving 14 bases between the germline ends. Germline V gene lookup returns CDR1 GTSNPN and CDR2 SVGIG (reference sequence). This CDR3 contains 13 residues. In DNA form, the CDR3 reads TGTGCCTGGAGTGAACGGGGGTGGAACGGCTACACCTTC. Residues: CAWSERGWNGYTF.